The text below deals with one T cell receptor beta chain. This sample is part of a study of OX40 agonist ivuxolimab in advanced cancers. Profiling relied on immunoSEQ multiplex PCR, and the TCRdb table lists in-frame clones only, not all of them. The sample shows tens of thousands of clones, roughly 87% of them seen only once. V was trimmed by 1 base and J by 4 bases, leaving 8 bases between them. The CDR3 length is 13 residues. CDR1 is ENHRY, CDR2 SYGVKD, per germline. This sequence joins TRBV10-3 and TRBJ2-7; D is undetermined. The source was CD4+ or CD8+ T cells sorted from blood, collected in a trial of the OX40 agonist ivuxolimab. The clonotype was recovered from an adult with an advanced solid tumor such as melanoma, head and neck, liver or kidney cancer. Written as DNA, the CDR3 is TGTGCCATCAGTGAGTATAGTGAATACGAGCAGTACTTC. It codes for CAISEYSEYEQYF.